Each of the 3 T cell receptor beta chains below was sequenced from the same sample in a study of OX40 agonist ivuxolimab in advanced cancers. Measured with immunoSEQ multiplex PCR; TCRdb has only the in-frame clones, and not every one. The table has approximately 70,000 clones, 86% seen once. The sequencing here drew on CD4+ or CD8+ T cells sorted from blood, taken in a trial of the OX40 agonist ivuxolimab. The source is an adult with an advanced solid tumor such as melanoma, head and neck, liver or kidney cancer.

The V and J genes are TRBV11-2 and TRBJ2-3; 11 bases are shared with TRBD2. Per germline, CDR1 SGHAT and CDR2 FQNNGV. The CDR3 runs to 15 residues. The ends lost 7 bases at V and 1 base at J; junction bases unmatched: 4. CDR3 DNA sequence: TGTGCCAGCAACCGACTAGCGGGGCGCACAGATACGCAGTATTTT. The encoded protein is CASNRLAGRTDTQYF.

The chain is built from TRBV19 and TRBJ1-4; 9 nucleotides align to TRBD1. V lost 6 bases to trimming and J lost 3 bases; unmatched junction nucleotides: 11. CDR3 size: 17 residues. From germline, CDR1 is LNHDA and CDR2 SQIVND (reference sequence). This CDR3 is CASSITGTGSANEKLFF. CDR3 DNA: TGTGCCAGTAGCATCACCGGGACAGGGAGCGCTAATGAAAAACTGTTTTTT.

This chain uses TRBV6-1 with TRBJ1-5; 8 nucleotides align to TRBD1. Looked up from germline, CDR1 is MNHNS and CDR2 is SASEGT. The J segment lost 9 bases and the V segment lost 6 bases, leaving 10 bases of the junction unmatched. The CDR3 runs 14 residues. The CDR3 is CASRGEQGVRPQHF. The DNA for the CDR3 is TGTGCCAGCAGAGGGGAACAGGGGGTTCGGCCCCAGCATTTT.